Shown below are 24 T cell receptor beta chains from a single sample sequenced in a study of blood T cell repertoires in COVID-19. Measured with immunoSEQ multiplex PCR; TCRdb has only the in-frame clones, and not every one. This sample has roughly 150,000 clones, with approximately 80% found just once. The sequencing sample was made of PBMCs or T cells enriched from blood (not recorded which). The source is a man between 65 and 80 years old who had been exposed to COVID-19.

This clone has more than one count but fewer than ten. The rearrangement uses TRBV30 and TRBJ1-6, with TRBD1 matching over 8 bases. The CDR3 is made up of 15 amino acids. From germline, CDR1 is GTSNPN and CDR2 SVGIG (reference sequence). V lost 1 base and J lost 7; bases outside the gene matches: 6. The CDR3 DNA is TGTGCCTGGAGTGAACAGGGGGTGAAGAATTCACCCCTCCACTTT. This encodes CAWSEQGVKNSPLHF. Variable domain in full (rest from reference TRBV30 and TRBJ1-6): SQTIHQWPATLVQPVGSPLSLECTVEGTSNPNLYWYRQAAGRGLQLLFYSVGIGQISSEVPQNLSASRPQDRQFILSSKKLLLSDSGFYLCAWSEQGVKNSPLHFGNGTRLTVT.

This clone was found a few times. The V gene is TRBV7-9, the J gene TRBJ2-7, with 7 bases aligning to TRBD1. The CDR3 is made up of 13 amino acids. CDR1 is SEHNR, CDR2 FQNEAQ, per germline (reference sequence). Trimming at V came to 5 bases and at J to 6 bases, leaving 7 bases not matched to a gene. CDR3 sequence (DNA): TGTGCCAGCAGCCCAGGGGGATTTGGCGAGCAGTACTTC. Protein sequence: CASSPGGFGEQYF. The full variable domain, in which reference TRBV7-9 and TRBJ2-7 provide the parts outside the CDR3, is DTGVSQNPRHKITKRGQNVTFRCDPISEHNRLYWYRQTLGQGPEFLTYFQNEAQLEKSRLLSDRFSAERPKGSFSTLEIQRTEQGDSAMYLCASSPGGFGEQYFGPGTRLTVT.

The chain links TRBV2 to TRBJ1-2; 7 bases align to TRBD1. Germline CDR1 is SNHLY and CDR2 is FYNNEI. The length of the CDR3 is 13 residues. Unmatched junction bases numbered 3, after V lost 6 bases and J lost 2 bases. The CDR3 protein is CASRGQPNYGYTF. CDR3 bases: TGTGCCAGCAGGGGACAGCCAAACTATGGCTACACCTTC.

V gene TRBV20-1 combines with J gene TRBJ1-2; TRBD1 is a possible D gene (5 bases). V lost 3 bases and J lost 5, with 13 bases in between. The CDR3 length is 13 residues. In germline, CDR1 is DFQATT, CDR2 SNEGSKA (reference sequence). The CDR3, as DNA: TGCAGTGCTAGTTTAGAAGGACAATATGGCTACACCTTC. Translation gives CSASLEGQYGYTF.

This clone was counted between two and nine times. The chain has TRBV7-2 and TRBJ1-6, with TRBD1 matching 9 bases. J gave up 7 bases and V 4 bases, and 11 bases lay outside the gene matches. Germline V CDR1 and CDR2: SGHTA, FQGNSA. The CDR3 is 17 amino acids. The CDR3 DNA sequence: TGTGCCAGCAGCTCGTTGAGGACAGGGGCGGGGAATTCACCCCTCCACTTT. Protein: CASSSLRTGAGNSPLHF.

DNA of the CDR3: TGCGCCAGCAGCCATGTTGCAACTAATGAAAAACTGTTTTTT. Encoded protein: CASSHVATNEKLFF. The chain links TRBV5-1 to TRBJ1-4; D is ambiguous. The CDR3 totals 14 residues. Trimming cost V 4 bases and J 0 bases, with 7 bases left between them. In germline, CDR1 is SGHRS, CDR2 YFSETQ.

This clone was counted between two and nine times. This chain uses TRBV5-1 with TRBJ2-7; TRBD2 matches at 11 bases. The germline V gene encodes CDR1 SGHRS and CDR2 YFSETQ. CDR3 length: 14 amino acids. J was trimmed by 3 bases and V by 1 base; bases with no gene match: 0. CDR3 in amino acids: CASSLTSGSYEQYF. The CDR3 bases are TGCGCCAGCAGCTTGACTAGCGGGAGCTACGAGCAGTACTTC.

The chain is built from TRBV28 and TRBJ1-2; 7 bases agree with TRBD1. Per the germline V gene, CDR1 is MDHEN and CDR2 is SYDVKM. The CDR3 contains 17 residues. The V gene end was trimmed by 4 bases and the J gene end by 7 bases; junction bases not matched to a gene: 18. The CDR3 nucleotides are TGTGCCAGCAGTTGGGACAGAAGGGGCATGGCGGCGGCTGGCTACACCTTC. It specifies CASSWDRRGMAAAGYTF.

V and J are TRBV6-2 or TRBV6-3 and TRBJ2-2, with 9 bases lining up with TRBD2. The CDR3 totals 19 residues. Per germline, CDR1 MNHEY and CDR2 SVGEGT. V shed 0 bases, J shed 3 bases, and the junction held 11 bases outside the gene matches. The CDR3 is CASSYSVGSGSLDTGELFF. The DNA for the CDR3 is TGTGCCAGCAGTTACTCGGTGGGTAGCGGGAGTCTCGACACCGGGGAGCTGTTTTTT.

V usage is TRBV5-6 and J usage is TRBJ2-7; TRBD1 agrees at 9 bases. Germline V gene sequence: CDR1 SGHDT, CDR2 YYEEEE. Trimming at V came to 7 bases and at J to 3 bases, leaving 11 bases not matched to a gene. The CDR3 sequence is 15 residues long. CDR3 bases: TGTGCCAGCGGATCATTAGGGACAGGGCTCTACGAGCAGTACTTC. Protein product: CASGSLGTGLYEQYF.

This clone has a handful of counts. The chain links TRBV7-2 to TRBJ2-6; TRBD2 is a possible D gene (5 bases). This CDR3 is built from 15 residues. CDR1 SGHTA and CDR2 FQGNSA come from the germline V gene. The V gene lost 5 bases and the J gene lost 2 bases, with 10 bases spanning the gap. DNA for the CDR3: TGTGCCAGCAGCCCAGCGGTAACTGGGGCCAACGTCCTGACTTTC. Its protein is CASSPAVTGANVLTF.

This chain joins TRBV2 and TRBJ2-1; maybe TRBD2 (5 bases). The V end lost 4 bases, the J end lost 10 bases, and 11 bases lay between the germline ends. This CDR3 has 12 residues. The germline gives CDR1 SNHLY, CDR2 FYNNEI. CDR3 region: CASSVGPGEQFF. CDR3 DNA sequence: TGTGCCAGCAGTGTGGGCCCGGGGGAGCAGTTCTTC.

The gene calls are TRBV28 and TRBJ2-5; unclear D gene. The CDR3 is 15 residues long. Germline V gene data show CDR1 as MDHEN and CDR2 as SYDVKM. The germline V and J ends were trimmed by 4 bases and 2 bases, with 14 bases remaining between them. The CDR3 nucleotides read TGTGCCAGCAGTTCTGGCGGAAAGCCTCAAGAGACCCAGTACTTC. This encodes CASSSGGKPQETQYF.

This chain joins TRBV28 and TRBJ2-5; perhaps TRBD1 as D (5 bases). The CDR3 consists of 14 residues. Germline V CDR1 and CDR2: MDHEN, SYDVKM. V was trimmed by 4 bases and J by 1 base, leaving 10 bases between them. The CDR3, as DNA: TGTGCCAGCAGTTGGGGCCCGACCCAAGAGACCCAGTACTTC. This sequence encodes CASSWGPTQETQYF.

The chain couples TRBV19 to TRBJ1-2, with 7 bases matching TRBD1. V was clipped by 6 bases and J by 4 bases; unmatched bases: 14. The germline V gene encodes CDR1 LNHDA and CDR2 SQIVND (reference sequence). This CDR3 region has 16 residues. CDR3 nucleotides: TGTGCCAGTAGAGTGGGATGGACAGGAGACTTCTATGGCTACACCTTC. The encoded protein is CASRVGWTGDFYGYTF.

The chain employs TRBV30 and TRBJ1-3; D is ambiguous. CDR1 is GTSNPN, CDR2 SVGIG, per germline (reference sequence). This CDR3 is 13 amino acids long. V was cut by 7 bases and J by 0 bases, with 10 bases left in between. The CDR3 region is CALMGYSGNTIYF. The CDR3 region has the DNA TGTGCCTTGATGGGCTACTCTGGAAACACCATATATTTT.

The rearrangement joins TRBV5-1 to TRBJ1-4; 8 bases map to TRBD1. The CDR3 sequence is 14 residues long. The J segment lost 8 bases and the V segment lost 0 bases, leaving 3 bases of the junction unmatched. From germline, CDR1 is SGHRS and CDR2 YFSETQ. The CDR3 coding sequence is TGCGCCAGCAGCTTGGGGACAGGGCCCGAAAAACTGTTTTTT. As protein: CASSLGTGPEKLFF. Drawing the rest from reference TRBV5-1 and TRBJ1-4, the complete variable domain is KAGVTQTPRYLIKTRGQQVTLSCSPISGHRSVSWYQQTPGQGLQFLFEYFSETQRNKGNFPGRFSGRQFSNSRSEMNVSTLELGDSALYLCASSLGTGPEKLFFGSGTQLSVL.

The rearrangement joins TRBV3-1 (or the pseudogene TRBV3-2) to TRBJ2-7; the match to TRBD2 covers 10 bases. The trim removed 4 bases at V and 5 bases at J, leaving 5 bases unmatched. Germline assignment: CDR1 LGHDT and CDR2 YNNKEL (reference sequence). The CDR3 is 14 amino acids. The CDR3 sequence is CASSRSGGDNEQYF. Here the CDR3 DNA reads TGTGCCAGCAGCCGAAGCGGGGGGGACAACGAGCAGTACTTC.

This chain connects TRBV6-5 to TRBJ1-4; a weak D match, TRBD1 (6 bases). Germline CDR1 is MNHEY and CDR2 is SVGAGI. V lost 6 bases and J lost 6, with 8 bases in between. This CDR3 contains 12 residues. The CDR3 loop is CASSRGDEKLFF. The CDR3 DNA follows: TGTGCCAGCAGCAGGGGTGATGAAAAACTGTTTTTT.

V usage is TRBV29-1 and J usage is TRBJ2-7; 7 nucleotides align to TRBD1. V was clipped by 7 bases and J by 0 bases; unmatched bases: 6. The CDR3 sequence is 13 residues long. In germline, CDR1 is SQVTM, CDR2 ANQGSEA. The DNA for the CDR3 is TGCAGCGCTACAGGGGACCTCTCCTACGAGCAGTACTTC. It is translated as CSATGDLSYEQYF.

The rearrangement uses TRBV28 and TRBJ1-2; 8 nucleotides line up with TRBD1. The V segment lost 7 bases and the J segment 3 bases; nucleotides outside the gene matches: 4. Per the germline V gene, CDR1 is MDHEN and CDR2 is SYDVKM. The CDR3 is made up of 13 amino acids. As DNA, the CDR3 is TGTGCCAGCACCGGGGGACAGGACTATGGCTACACCTTC. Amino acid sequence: CASTGGQDYGYTF.

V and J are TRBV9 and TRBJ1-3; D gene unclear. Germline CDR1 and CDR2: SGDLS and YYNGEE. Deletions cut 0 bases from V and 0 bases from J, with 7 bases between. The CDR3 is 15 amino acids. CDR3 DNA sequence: TGTGCCAGCAGCGTAGGAGGGAACTCTGGAAACACCATATATTTT. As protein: CASSVGGNSGNTIYF.

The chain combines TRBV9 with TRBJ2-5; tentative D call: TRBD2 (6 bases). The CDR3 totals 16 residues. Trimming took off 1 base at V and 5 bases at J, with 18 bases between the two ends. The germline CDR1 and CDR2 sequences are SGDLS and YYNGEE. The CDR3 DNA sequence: TGTGCCAGCAGCGTATCTTCGCGGCCAGGAGGGGAGACCCAGTACTTC. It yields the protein CASSVSSRPGGETQYF.

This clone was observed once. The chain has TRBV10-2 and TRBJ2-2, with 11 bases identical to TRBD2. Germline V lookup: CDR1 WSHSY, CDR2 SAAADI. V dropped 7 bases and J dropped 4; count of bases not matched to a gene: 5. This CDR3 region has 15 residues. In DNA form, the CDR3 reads TGCGCCAGCAAGGTAGCGGGAGGGCCCACCGGGGAGCTGTTTTTT. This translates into CASKVAGGPTGELFF.